This T cell receptor (beta chain) comes out of a study of CD8 T cells in Susac syndrome. RNA amounts of roughly 0.5 to 1 ug underwent reverse transcription with random hexamers. From the immunoSEQ multiplex PCR reads, TCRdb called clonotypes with MiXCR, one entry per CDR3 protein. The table has about 94,000 distinct CDR3 sequences, around 94% seen once; the top ten hold over 0.3%. Trimming took 5 bases from V and 3 from J, leaving 14 bases between them. This CDR3 has 15 residues. Sequencing of TCR beta was performed on blood CD8+ T cells and on blood CD4+ T cells. The TCR sequence derives from a human donor with Susac syndrome. The genes are TRBV12-3 or TRBV12-4 and TRBJ2-1; D is ambiguous. The specimen sequenced was CD4+ T cells from PBMCs. The CDR3 coding sequence is TGTGCCAGCAGTCCCGCCACGACGGACTACAATGAGCAGTTCTTC. Protein sequence: CASSPATTDYNEQFF.